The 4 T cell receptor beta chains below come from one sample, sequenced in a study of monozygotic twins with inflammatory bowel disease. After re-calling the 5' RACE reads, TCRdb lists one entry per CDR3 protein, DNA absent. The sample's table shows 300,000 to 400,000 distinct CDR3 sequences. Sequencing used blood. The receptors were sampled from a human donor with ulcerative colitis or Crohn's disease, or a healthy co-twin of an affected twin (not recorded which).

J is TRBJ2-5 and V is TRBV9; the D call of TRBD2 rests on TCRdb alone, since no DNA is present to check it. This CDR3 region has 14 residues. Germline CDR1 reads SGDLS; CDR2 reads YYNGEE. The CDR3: CASSRGGPQETQYF.

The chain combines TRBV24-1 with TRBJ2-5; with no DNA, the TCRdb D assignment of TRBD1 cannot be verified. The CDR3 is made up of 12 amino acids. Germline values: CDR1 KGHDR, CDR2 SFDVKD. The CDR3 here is CATAGTQETQYF.

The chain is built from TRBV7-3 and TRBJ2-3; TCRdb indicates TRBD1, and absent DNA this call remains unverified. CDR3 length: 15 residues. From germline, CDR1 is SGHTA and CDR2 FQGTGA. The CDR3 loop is CASSQGGFSTDTQYF.

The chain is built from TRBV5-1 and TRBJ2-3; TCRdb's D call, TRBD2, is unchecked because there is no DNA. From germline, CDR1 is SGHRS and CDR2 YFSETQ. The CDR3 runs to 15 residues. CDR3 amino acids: CASSLELVGGDTQYF.